The entry below describes one TCR beta chain. This entry belongs to a study of cytomegalovirus exposure and HLA in healthy donors. In the study overall: Out of 398 genotyped donors, roughly 83% belonged to the Caucasian-associated ancestry cluster.

Germline loops: CDR1 SEHNR, CDR2 FQNEAQ (reference sequence). The CDR3 runs to 18 residues. J lost 6 bases, V lost 6 bases, and 19 bases had no gene match. The PCR had 60 Vbeta and 13 Jbeta primers. Profiling relied on immunoSEQ multiplex PCR, and the TCRdb table lists in-frame clones only, not all of them. With approximately 93,000 clones in the sample, the ten largest clones hold around 3.4%. The sequence was obtained from a woman in her 30s in good health and CMV-seronegative. Sample: PBMCs. The chain recombines TRBV7-9 with TRBJ1-2; 10 nucleotides line up with TRBD1. DNA of the CDR3: TGTGCCAGCAGTCGCGATCCGGGACAGGGGATAGGTGGTAATGGCTACACCTTC. Protein: CASSRDPGQGIGGNGYTF.